Shown below are 15 T cell receptor beta chains from a single sample sequenced in a study of cytomegalovirus exposure and HLA in healthy donors. PCR was performed using 60 Vbeta and 13 Jbeta primers. Measured with immunoSEQ multiplex PCR; TCRdb has only the in-frame clones, and not every one. The sample lists over 200,000 clones, more than 75% occurring once. The sample consisted of PBMCs. These receptors were obtained from a human donor in good health.

This rearrangement joins TRBV4-3 to TRBJ2-1, with D perhaps TRBD2 (6 bases). V lost 4 bases to trimming and J lost 6 bases, with 19 bases between them. This CDR3 is built from 16 residues. CDR1 and CDR2 (germline): LGHNA, YSLEER. DNA for the CDR3: TGCGCCAGCAGCCCAGGGCGGGGATATAACGGCAATGAGCAGTTCTTC. Amino acid sequence: CASSPGRGYNGNEQFF.

The rearrangement uses TRBV5-1 and TRBJ2-5; 8 positions match TRBD1. After removal of 6 bases from V and 4 bases from J, the junction contained 5 bases not matched to a gene. This CDR3 region has 13 residues. Germline lookup yields CDR1 SGHRS and CDR2 YFSETQ. The CDR3 DNA is TGCGCCAGCAACGTCGACAGGGGAGAGACCCAGTACTTC. This gives the protein CASNVDRGETQYF.

This clone has a single count. This rearrangement joins TRBV7-9 to TRBJ2-7; a possible D gene is TRBD2 (5 bases). V was cut by 5 bases and J by 2 bases, with 10 bases left in between. This CDR3 spans 13 amino acids. Germline CDR1 is SEHNR and CDR2 is FQNEAQ (reference sequence). The CDR3 region is CASSTDWAYEQYF. The DNA for the CDR3 is TGTGCCAGCAGCACGGACTGGGCCTACGAGCAGTACTTC.

The gene calls are TRBV7-8 and TRBJ2-1, with a weak D call TRBD2 (6 bases). The CDR3 has 15 residues. The ends were cut back, 4 bases at V and 0 bases at J, with 10 bases in the middle. Looked up from germline, CDR1 is SGHVS and CDR2 is FQNEAQ. The CDR3 bases are TGTGCCAGCAGCTCGCGGGACCGCTCCTACAATGAGCAGTTCTTC. Encoded protein: CASSSRDRSYNEQFF. Together with reference TRBV7-8 and TRBJ2-1, the CDR3 gives the full variable domain: GAGVSQSPRYKVAKRGQDVALRCDPISGHVSLFWYQQALGQGPEFLTYFQNEAQLDKSGLPSDRFFAERPEGSVSTLKIQRTQQEDSAVYLCASSSRDRSYNEQFFGPGTRLTVL.

V usage is TRBV19 and J usage is TRBJ1-4; possibly TRBD1 for D (5 bases). This CDR3 is 14 amino acids long. Germline CDR1 is LNHDA and CDR2 is SQIVND (reference sequence). Trimming took 5 bases from V and 0 from J, leaving 7 bases between them. The CDR3 here is CASSRGATNEKLFF. Here the CDR3 DNA reads TGTGCCAGTAGTCGGGGGGCAACTAATGAAAAACTGTTTTTT.

This clone showed up just a few times. J is TRBJ2-1 and V is TRBV6-4, with D possibly being TRBD1 (7 bases). V lost 4 bases, J lost 6 bases, and 13 bases lay in between. The length of the CDR3 is 14 residues. Germline V gene lookup returns CDR1 MRHNA and CDR2 SNTAGT. The CDR3 DNA is TGTGCCAGCAGTGTTTCGCAGGGGGGCAATGAGCAGTTCTTC. It codes for CASSVSQGGNEQFF.

The chain has TRBV28 and TRBJ2-7, with 7 bases fitting TRBD2. J lost 2 bases, V lost 4 bases, and 5 bases had no gene match. In germline, CDR1 is MDHEN, CDR2 SYDVKM. CDR3 length: 14 amino acids. DNA of the CDR3: TGTGCCAGCAGTTCGGGTGCGGGGGCCTACGAGCAGTACTTC. This translates into CASSSGAGAYEQYF.

The V and J genes are TRBV27 and TRBJ2-1; D is uncertain. CDR3 length: 14 residues. V lost 2 bases and J 4 bases, leaving 9 bases between the germline ends. Germline CDR1 MNHEY, CDR2 SMNVEV (reference sequence). DNA for the CDR3: TGTGCCAGCAGTTTAAGCCCAGGTTACAATGAGCAGTTCTTC. This translates into CASSLSPGYNEQFF.

V is TRBV19 and J is TRBJ2-5; maybe TRBD2 (5 bases). The J call may not be correct, given that the DNA end is closer to TRBJ2-7. Per germline, CDR1 LNHDA and CDR2 SQIVND (reference sequence). The CDR3 has 14 amino acids. The CDR3, as DNA: TGTGCCAGTAGTAGGACTCCATCGAGCTACGAGCAGTACTTC. Translating it yields CASSRTPSSYEQYF.

This clone was counted a few times. The V gene is TRBV18, the J gene TRBJ1-2; no firm D call. The germline gives CDR1 KGHSH, CDR2 LQKENI. Deletions cut 2 bases from V and 7 bases from J, with 17 bases between. This CDR3 spans 15 amino acids. The CDR3 DNA follows: TGTGCCAGCTCACCAAGGGAGGAGACTTCTACTGGCTACACCTTC. Translation: CASSPREETSTGYTF. The complete variable domain, with remaining parts taken from reference TRBV18 and TRBJ1-2, reads NAGVMQNPRHLVRRRGQEARLRCSPMKGHSHVYWYRQLPEEGLKFMVYLQKENIIDESGMPKERFSAEFPKEGPSILRIQQVVRGDSAAYFCASSPREETSTGYTFGSGTRLTVV.

CDR3 protein: CASSQGGPGELFF. The CDR3, as DNA: TGTGCCAGCAGCCAAGGGGGCCCCGGGGAGCTGTTTTTT. The chain has TRBV5-4 and TRBJ2-2, with 7 bases fitting TRBD1. The CDR3 has 13 amino acids. The J segment lost 6 bases and the V segment lost 4 bases, leaving 3 bases of the junction unmatched. CDR1 SGHNT and CDR2 YYREEE come from the germline V gene (reference sequence).

This chain uses TRBV10-3 with TRBJ2-3, with 8 bases that match TRBD2. Per germline, CDR1 ENHRY and CDR2 SYGVKD. This CDR3 has 17 residues. The J segment lost 5 bases and the V segment lost 0 bases, leaving 10 bases of the junction unmatched. The CDR3 sequence: CAISESVSGKGGDTQYF. For the CDR3, the DNA is TGTGCCATCAGTGAGTCAGTTAGCGGGAAAGGAGGAGATACGCAGTATTTT.

This clone has just one count. The V gene is TRBV4-2, the J gene TRBJ2-7; the match to TRBD1 covers 8 bases. This CDR3 comprises 16 residues. From germline, CDR1 is LGHNA and CDR2 YNFKEQ. V gave up 3 bases and J gave up 4 bases; unmatched junction bases: 11. DNA of the CDR3: TGTGCCAGCAGCCATGTTACCAGGGGGCGCAGGTACGAGCAGTACTTC. Encoded protein: CASSHVTRGRRYEQYF.

J is TRBJ2-7 and V is TRBV23-1, with TRBD1 matching over 7 bases. TRBV23-1 is an open reading frame whose function is uncertain. This CDR3 is 16 amino acids long. The junction had 11 bases not matched to a gene; V was cut back by 4 bases and J by 2 bases. This chain's CDR3 is CASSLRGPQRTYEQYF. For the CDR3, the DNA is TGCGCCAGCAGTCTAAGGGGGCCCCAAAGAACCTACGAGCAGTACTTC.

This chain joins TRBV11-2 and TRBJ2-1; D unresolved. The germline V and J ends were trimmed by 1 base and 7 bases, with 5 bases remaining between them. The CDR3 sequence is 12 residues long. In germline, CDR1 is SGHAT, CDR2 FQNNGV. The DNA for the CDR3 is TGTGCCAGCAGCTTAGCCGGGAATGAGCAGTTCTTC. Translation: CASSLAGNEQFF.